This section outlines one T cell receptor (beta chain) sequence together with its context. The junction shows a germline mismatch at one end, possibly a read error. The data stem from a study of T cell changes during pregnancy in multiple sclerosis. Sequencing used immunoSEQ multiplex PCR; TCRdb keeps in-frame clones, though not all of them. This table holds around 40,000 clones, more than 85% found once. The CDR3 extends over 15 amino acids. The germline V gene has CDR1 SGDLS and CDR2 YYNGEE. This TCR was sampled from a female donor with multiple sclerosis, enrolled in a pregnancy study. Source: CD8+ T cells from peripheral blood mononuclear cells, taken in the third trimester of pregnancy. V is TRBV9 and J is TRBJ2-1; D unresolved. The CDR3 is CASSVVIASSNEQFF. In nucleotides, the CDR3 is TGTGCCAGCAGCGTAGTGATAGCTTCCTCCAATGAGCAGTTCTTC.